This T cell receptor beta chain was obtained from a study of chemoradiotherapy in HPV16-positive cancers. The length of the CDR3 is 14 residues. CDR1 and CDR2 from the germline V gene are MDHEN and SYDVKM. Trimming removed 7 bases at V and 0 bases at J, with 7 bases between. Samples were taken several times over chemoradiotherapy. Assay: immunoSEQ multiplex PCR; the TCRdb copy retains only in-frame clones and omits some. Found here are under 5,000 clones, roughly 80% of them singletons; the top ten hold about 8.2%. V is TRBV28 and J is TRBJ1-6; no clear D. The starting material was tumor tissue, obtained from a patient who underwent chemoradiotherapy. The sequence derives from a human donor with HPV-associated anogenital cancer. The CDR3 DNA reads TGTGCCAGCAACTCGGGCTCCTATAATTCACCCCTCCACTTT. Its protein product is CASNSGSYNSPLHF.